Below are 10 T cell receptor beta chains sequenced from a single sample in a study of CD8+ T cells in alopecia areata. It was cDNA, reverse transcribed from extracted RNA, that served as the sequencing template. TCRdb's table, derived via immunoSEQ multiplex PCR, lists solely in-frame clones and lacks some. The sample consists of around 150,000 clones, 65% of them appearing once. As to treatment: oral pan-JAK inhibitor, 5-10 mg twice daily. The specimen was CD4+ T cells sorted from blood, collected at week 4, from a patient treated with tofacitinib. These TCRs come from a human donor with alopecia areata.

This clone was detected only a few times. V is TRBV5-1 and J is TRBJ2-7, with 9 bases identical to TRBD1. Per germline, CDR1 SGHRS and CDR2 YFSETQ. Trimming took 7 bases from V and 4 from J; bases not matched to a gene: 9. The CDR3 extends over 14 amino acids. The CDR3 nucleotides read TGCGCCAGCGGACTAGGACAGGGGTCGTACGAGCAGTACTTC. This sequence encodes CASGLGQGSYEQYF.

By share of the sample, this clone is medium-sized. The chain combines TRBV4-3 with TRBJ2-1, with no clear D. Germline lookup yields CDR1 LGHNA and CDR2 YSLEER. The V and J ends lost 1 base and 8 bases respectively, with 15 bases between them. The CDR3 sequence is 15 residues long. In nucleotides, the CDR3 is TGCGCCAGCAGCCAAGGACCCACGGTTATGCATGAGCAGTTCTTC. Its protein product is CASSQGPTVMHEQFF.

The chain carries TRBV30 and TRBJ2-7; TRBD1 aligns across 9 bases. Germline V gene lookup returns CDR1 GTSNPN and CDR2 SVGIG (reference sequence). This CDR3 contains 12 residues. V lost 7 bases and J lost 4; bases outside the gene matches: 5. DNA for the CDR3: TGTGCCTCAAAGGGACAGGGATACGAGCAGTACTTC. Residues: CASKGQGYEQYF.

DNA of the CDR3: TGTGCCTGGACGAAAGAGACCCAGTACTTC. Protein sequence: CAWTKETQYF. The rearrangement uses TRBV30 and TRBJ2-5; D ambiguous. V was shortened by 4 bases and J by 3 bases, with 3 bases between the two germline ends. The CDR3 is 10 residues long. Germline V lookup: CDR1 GTSNPN, CDR2 SVGIG (reference sequence).

V is TRBV11-3 and J is TRBJ2-5; 7 bases align to TRBD1. The CDR3 loop spans 14 amino acids. Germline V CDR1 and CDR2: SGHNT, YENEEA. V lost 4 bases to trimming and J lost 4 bases; unmatched junction nucleotides: 6. The DNA for the CDR3 is TGTGCCAGCAGCTCGCAAGGGGGCGGAGAGACCCAGTACTTC. Its protein product is CASSSQGGGETQYF.

In its sample, this clone was seen a few times. The chain is built from TRBV27 and TRBJ2-1; D possibly corresponds to TRBD2 (6 bases). There are 13 residues in the CDR3. Trimming took 5 bases from V and 9 from J, leaving 14 bases between them. CDR1 is MNHEY, CDR2 SMNVEV, per germline (reference sequence). CDR3 nucleotides: TGTGCCAGCAGTCTCCGACTAGAAACTGAGCAGTTCTTC. Encoded protein: CASSLRLETEQFF.

The J gene is TRBJ1-3, the V gene TRBV29-1; D remains ambiguous. V was cut by 7 bases and J by 0 bases, with 7 bases left in between. The length of the CDR3 is 12 residues. Germline values: CDR1 SQVTM, CDR2 ANQGSEA. The CDR3, as DNA: TGCAGCGCAGGAGTCTCTGGAAACACCATATATTTT. This sequence encodes CSAGVSGNTIYF.

The genes are TRBV19 and TRBJ1-5, with D possibly TRBD1 on 5 matching bases. Germline-derived CDR1 and CDR2 are LNHDA and SQIVND (reference sequence). V lost 4 bases, J lost 2 bases, and 18 bases lay in between. This CDR3 spans 17 amino acids. For the CDR3, the DNA is TGTGCCAGTAGTAGGGGCCACGGAGGGGCGGGCAATCAGCCCCAGCATTTT. Protein sequence: CASSRGHGGAGNQPQHF.

V and J are TRBV19 and TRBJ1-5; maybe TRBD1 (5 bases). Trimming removed 5 bases at V and 2 bases at J, with 10 bases between. The CDR3 is made up of 14 amino acids. Germline-derived CDR1 and CDR2 are LNHDA and SQIVND (reference sequence). Here the CDR3 DNA reads TGTGCCAGTAGTGTTAGGGGCGGCAATCAGCCCCAGCATTTT. It translates to CASSVRGGNQPQHF.

In its sample, this clone was seen a few times. V usage is TRBV5-1 and J usage is TRBJ2-6; D gene ambiguous. There are 13 residues in the CDR3. The V end lost 6 bases, the J end lost 0 bases, and 4 bases lay between the germline ends. CDR1 is SGHRS and CDR2 is YFSETQ in the germline V gene. CDR3 in amino acids: CASTSSGANVLTF. CDR3 coding DNA: TGCGCCAGCACCTCCTCTGGGGCCAACGTCCTGACTTTC.